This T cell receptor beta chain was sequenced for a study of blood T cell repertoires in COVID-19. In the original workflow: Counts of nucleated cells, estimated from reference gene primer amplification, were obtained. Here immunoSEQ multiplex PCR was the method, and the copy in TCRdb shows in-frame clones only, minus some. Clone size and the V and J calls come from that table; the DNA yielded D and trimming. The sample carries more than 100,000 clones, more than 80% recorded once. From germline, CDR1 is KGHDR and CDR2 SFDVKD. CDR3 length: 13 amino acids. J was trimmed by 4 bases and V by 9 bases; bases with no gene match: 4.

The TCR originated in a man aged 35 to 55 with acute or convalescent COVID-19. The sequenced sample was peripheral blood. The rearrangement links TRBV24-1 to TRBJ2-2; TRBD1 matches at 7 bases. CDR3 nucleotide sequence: TGTGCCACCTCGGGACAGAGCACCGGGGAGCTGTTTTTT. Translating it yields CATSGQSTGELFF.